This T cell receptor (beta chain) was captured by sequencing in a study of T cells in Graves' hyperthyroidism and ophthalmopathy. Study-level findings and limits: Most clonotypes that expanded in the thyroid above 0.001 also showed up in blood.

Using RNA transcripts as the source, TCR beta CDR3 regions were amplified. Initially, a first-round RT-PCR of the TCR CDR3 employed the HTBI primer set. TCRdb reprocessed the multiplex PCR reads via MiXCR and lists one record per CDR3 protein. The profile shows about 300,000 distinct CDR3 sequences, roughly 20% of them singletons. Concerning this clonotype: What it recognizes is unknown.

Sample: blood. This receptor was obtained from a man over 45 with Graves' ophthalmopathy.

DNA of the CDR3: TGCGCCAGCAGCTTGGTTCCCCGGACAGGGGGAAGTAGAGAGACCCAGTACTTC. It is translated as CASSLVPRTGGSRETQYF. The rearrangement links TRBV5-1 to TRBJ2-5, with 10 bases identical to TRBD1. Germline-derived CDR1 and CDR2 are SGHRS and YFSETQ. There are 18 residues in the CDR3. J lost 4 bases, V lost 0 bases, and 12 bases had no gene match.